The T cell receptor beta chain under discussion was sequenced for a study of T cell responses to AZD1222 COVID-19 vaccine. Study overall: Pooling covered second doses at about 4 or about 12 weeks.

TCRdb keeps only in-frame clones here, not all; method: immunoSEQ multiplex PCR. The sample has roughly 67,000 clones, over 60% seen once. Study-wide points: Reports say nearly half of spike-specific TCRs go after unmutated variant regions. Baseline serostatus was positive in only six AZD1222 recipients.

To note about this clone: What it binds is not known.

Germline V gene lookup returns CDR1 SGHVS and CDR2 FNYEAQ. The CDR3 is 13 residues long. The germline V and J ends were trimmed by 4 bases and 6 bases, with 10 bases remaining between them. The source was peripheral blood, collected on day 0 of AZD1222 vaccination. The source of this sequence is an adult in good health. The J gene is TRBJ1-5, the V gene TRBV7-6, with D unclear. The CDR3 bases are TGTGCCAGCAGCTCAAGAGTCGGTCAGCCCCAGCATTTT. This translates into CASSSRVGQPQHF.